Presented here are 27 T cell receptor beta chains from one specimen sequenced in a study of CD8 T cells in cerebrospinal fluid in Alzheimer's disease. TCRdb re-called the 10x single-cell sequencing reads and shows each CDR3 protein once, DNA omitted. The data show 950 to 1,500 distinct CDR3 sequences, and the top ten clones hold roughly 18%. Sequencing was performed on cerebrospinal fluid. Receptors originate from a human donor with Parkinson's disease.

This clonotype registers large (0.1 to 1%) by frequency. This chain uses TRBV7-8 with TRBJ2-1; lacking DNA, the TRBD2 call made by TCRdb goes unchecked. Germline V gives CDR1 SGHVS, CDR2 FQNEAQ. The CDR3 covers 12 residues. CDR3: CASLTSDYEQFF.

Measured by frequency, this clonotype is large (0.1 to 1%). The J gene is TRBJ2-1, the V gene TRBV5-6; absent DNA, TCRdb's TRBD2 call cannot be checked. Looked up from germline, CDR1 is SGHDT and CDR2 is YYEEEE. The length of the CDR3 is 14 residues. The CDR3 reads CASSLGLAGVEQFF.

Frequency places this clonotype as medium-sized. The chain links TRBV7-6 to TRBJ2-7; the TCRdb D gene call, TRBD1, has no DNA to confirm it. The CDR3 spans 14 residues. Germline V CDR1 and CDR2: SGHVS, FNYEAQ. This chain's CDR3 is CASSLSGGAYEQYF.

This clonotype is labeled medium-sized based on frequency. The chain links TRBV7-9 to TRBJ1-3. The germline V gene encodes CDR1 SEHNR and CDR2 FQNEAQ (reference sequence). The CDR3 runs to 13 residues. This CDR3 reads CASEPSSGNTIYF.

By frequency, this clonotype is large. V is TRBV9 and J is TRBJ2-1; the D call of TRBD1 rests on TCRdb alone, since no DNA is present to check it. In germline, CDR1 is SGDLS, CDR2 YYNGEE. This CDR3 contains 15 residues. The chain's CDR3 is CASSVDGTDYNEQFF.

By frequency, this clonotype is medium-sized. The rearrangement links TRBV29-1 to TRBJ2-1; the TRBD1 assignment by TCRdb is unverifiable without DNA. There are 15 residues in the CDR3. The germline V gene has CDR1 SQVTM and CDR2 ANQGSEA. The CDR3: CSVQGLAPSYNEQFF.

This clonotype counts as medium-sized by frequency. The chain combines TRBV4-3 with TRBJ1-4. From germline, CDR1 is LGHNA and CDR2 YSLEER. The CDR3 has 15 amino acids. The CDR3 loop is CASSANRASNEKLFF.

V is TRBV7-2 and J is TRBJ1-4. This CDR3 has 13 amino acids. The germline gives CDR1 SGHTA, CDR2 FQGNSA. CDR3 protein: CASSGYVEGKLFF.

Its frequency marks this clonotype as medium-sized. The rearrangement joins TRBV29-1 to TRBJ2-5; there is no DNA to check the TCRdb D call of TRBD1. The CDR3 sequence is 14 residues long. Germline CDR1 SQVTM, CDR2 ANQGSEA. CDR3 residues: CSVDRGYRVETQYF.

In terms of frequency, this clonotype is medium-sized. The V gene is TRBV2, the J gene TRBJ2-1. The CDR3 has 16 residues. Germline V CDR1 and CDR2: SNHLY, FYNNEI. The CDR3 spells CASSELYISSYNEQFF.

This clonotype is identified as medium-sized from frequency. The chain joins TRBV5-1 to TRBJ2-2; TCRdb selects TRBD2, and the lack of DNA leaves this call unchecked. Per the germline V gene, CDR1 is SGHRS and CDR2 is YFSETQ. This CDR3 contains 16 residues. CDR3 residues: CASSLEWTAVSGELFF. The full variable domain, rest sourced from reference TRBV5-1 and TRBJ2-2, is KAGVTQTPRYLIKTRGQQVTLSCSPISGHRSVSWYQQTPGQGLQFLFEYFSETQRNKGNFPGRFSGRQFSNSRSEMNVSTLELGDSALYLCASSLEWTAVSGELFFGEGSRLTVL.

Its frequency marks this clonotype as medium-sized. The CDR3 here is CASSHGHEQYF. V and J are TRBV6-5 and TRBJ2-7. The CDR3 spans 11 residues. Germline V gene lookup returns CDR1 MNHEY and CDR2 SVGAGI.

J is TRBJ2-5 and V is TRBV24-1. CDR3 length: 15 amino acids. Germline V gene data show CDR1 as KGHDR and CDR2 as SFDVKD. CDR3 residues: CATSDLWADQETQYF.

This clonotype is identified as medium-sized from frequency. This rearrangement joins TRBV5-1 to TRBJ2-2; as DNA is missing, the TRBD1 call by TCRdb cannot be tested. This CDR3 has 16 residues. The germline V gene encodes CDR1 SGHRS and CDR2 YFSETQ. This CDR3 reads CASSPLGGSNTGELFF.

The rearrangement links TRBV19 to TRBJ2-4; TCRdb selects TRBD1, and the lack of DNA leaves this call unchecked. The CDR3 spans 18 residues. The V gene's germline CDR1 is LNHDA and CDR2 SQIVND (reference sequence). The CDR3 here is CASSIRQFTGSVQNIQYF.

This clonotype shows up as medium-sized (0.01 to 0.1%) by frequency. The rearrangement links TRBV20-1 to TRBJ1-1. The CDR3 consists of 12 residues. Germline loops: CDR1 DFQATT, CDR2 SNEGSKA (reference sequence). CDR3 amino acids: CSAPYRVGLAFF.

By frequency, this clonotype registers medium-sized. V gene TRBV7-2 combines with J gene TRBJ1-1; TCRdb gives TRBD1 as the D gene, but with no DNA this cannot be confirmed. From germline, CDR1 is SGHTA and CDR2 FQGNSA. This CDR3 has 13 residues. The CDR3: CASGQGANTEAFF.

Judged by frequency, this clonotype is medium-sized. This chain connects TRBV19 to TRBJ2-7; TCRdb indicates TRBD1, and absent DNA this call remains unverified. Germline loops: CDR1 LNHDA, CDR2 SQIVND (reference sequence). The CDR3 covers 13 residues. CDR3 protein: CASSVTTGGEQYF. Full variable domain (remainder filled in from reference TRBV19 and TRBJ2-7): DGGITQSPKYLFRKEGQNVTLSCEQNLNHDAMYWYRQDPGQGLRLIYYSQIVNDFQKGDIAEGYSVSREKKESFPLTVTSAQKNPTAFYLCASSVTTGGEQYFGPGTRLTVT.

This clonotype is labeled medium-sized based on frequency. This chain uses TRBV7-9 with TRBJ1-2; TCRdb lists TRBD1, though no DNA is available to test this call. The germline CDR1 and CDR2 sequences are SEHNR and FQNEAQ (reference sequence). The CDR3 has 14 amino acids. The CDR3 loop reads CASSPGTGTYGYTF.

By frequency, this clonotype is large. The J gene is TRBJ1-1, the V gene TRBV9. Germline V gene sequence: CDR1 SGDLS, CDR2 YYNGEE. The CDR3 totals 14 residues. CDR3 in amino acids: CASSVGLMNTEAFF.

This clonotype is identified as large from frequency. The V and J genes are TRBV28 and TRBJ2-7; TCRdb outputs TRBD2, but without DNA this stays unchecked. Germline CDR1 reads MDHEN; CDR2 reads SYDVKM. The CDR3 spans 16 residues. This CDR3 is CASSTIAGGPDYEQYF.

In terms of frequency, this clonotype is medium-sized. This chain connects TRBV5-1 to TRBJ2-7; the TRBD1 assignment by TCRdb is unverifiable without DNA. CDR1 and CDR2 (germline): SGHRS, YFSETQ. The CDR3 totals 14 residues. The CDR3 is CASSSQGKVYEQYF.

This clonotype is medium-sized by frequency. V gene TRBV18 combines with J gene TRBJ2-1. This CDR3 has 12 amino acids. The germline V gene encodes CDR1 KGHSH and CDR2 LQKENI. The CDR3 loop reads CASSYAQGWQFF.

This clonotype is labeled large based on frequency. The chain's CDR3 is CASSLMWRQVGDEQFF. The chain employs TRBV5-1 and TRBJ2-1; there is no DNA to check the TCRdb D call of TRBD1. The CDR3 extends over 16 amino acids. From germline, CDR1 is SGHRS and CDR2 YFSETQ. Complete variable domain (other parts from reference TRBV5-1 and TRBJ2-1): KAGVTQTPRYLIKTRGQQVTLSCSPISGHRSVSWYQQTPGQGLQFLFEYFSETQRNKGNFPGRFSGRQFSNSRSEMNVSTLELGDSALYLCASSLMWRQVGDEQFFGPGTRLTVL.

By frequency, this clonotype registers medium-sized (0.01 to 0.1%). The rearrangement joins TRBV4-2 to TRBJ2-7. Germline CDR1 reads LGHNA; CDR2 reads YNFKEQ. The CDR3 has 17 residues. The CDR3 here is CASSLRRESAGNYEQYF.

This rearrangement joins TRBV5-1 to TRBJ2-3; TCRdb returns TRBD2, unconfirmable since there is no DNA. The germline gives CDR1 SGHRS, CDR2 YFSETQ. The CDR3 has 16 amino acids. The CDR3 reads CASSFSVGSRTDTQYF.

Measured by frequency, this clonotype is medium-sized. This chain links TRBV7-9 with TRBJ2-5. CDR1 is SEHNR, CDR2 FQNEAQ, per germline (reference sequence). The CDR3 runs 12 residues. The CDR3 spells CASSLSPETQYF.